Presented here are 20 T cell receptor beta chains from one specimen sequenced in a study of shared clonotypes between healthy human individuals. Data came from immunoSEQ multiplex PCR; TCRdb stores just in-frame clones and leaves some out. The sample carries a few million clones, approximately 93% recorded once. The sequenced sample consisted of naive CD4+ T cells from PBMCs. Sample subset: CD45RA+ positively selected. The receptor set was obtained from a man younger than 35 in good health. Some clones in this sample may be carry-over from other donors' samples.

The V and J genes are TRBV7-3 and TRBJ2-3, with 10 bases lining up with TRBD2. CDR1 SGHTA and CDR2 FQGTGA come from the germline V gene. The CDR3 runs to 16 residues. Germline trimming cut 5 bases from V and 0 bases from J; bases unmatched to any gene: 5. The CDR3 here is CASSRLAGVSTDTQYF. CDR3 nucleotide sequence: TGTGCCAGCAGCCGGCTAGCGGGAGTAAGCACAGATACGCAGTATTTT.

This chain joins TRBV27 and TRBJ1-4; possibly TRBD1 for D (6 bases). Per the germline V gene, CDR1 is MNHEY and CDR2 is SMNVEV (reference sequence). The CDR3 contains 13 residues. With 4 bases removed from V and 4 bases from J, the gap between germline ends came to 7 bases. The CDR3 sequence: CASSSDSNEKLFF. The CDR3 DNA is TGTGCCAGCAGTTCGGACAGTAATGAAAAACTGTTTTTT.

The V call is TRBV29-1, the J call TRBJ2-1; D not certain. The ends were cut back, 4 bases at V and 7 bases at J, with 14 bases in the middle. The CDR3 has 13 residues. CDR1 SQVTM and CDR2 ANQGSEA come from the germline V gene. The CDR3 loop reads CSVAADGVNEQFF. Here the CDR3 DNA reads TGCAGCGTTGCGGCGGATGGGGTTAATGAGCAGTTCTTC.

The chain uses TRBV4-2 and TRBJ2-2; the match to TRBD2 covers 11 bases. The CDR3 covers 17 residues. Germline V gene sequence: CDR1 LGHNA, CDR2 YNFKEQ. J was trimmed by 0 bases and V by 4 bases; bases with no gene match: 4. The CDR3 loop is CASSRGLAGPNTGELFF. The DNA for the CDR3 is TGTGCCAGCAGCCGCGGACTAGCGGGCCCGAACACCGGGGAGCTGTTTTTT.

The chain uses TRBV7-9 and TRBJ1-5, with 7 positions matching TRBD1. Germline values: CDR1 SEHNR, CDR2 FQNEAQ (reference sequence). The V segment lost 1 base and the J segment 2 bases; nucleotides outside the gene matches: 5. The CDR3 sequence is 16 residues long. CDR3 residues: CASSLGQGDGNQPQHF. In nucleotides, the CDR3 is TGTGCCAGCAGCTTAGGACAGGGCGACGGCAATCAGCCCCAGCATTTT. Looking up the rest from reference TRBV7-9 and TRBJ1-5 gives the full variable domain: DTGVSQNPRHKITKRGQNVTFRCDPISEHNRLYWYRQTLGQGPEFLTYFQNEAQLEKSRLLSDRFSAERPKGSFSTLEIQRTEQGDSAMYLCASSLGQGDGNQPQHFGDGTRLSIL.

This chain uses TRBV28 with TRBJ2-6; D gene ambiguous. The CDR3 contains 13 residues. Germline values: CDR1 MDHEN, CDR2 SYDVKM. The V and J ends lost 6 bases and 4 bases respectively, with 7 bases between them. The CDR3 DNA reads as TGTGCCAGCAGGCTGGCCGGGGCCAACGTCCTGACTTTC. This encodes CASRLAGANVLTF.

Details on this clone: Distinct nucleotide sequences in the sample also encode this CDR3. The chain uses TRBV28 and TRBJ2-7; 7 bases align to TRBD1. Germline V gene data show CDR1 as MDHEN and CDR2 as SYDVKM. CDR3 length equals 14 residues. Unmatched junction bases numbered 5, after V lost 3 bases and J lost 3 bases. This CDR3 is CASSLAGGVYEQYF. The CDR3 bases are TGTGCCAGCAGTTTGGCAGGGGGAGTCTACGAGCAGTACTTC. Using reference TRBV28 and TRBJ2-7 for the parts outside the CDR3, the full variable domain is DVKVTQSSRYLVKRTGEKVFLECVQDMDHENMFWYRQDPGLGLRLIYFSYDVKMKEKGDIPEGYSVSREKKERFSLILESASTNQTSMYLCASSLAGGVYEQYFGPGTRLTVT.

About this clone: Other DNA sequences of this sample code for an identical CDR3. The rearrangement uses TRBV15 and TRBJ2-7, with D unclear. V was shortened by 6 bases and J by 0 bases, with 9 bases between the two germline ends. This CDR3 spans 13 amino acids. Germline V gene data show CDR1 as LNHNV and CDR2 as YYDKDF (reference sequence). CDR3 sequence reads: CATSRVLSYEQYF. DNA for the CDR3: TGTGCCACCAGTAGGGTCCTCTCCTACGAGCAGTACTTC.

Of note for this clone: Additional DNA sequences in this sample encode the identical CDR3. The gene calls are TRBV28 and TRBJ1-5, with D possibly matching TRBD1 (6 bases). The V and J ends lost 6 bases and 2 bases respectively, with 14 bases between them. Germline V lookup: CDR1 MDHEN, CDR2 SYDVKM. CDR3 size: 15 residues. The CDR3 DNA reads TGTGCCAGCAGCTCGGGTGGGGGCGGCAATCAGCCCCAGCATTTT. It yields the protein CASSSGGGGNQPQHF.

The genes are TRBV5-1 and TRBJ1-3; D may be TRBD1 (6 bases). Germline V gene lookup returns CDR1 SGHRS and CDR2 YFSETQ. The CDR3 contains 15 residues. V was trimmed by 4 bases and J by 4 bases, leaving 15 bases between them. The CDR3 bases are TGCGCCAGCAGCACAGGGACCGCTGAGGGAAACACCATATATTTT. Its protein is CASSTGTAEGNTIYF.

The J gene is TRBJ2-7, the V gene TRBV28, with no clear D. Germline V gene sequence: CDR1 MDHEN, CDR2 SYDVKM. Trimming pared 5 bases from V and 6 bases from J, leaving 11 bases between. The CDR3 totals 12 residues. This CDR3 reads CASSLDPAEQYF. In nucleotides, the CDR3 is TGTGCCAGCAGTCTTGACCCGGCCGAGCAGTACTTC. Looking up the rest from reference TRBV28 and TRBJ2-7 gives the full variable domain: DVKVTQSSRYLVKRTGEKVFLECVQDMDHENMFWYRQDPGLGLRLIYFSYDVKMKEKGDIPEGYSVSREKKERFSLILESASTNQTSMYLCASSLDPAEQYFGPGTRLTVT.

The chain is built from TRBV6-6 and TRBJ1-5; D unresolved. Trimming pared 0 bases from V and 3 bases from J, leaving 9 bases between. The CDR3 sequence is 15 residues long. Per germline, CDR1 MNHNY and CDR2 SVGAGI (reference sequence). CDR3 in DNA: TGTGCCAGCAGTTACTCCACCGGGTCCAATCAGCCCCAGCATTTT. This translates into CASSYSTGSNQPQHF.

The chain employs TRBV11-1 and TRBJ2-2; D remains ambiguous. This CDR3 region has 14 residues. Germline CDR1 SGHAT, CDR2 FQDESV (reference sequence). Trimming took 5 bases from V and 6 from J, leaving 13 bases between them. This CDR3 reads CASSPGPQAGELFF. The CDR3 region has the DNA TGTGCCAGCAGCCCCGGGCCCCAAGCCGGGGAGCTGTTTTTT.

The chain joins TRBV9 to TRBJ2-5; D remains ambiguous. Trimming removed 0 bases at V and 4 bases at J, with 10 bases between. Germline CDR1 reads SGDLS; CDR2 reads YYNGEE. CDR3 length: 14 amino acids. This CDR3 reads CASSVGPFSETQYF. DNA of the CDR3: TGTGCCAGCAGCGTAGGGCCCTTCTCAGAGACCCAGTACTTC.

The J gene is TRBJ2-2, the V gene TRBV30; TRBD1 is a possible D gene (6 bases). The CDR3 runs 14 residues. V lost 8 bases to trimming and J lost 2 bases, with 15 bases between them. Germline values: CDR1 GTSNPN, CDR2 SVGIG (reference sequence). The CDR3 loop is CALTRQVNTGELFF. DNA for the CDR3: TGTGCCCTGACGCGACAGGTTAACACCGGGGAGCTGTTTTTT.

CDR3 region: CASSSGQGNYEQYF. The DNA of the CDR3 is TGTGCCAGCAGCTCCGGACAGGGGAACTACGAGCAGTACTTC. This chain uses TRBV11-2 with TRBJ2-7, with 9 bases that match TRBD1. CDR3 length: 14 residues. Germline V gene sequence: CDR1 SGHAT, CDR2 FQNNGV. Germline trimming cut 4 bases from V and 3 bases from J; bases unmatched to any gene: 4.

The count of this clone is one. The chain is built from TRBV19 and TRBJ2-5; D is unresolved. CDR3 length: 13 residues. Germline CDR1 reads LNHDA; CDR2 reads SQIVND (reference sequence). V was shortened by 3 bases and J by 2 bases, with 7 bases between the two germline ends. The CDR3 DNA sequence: TGTGCCAGTAGTATTGGTCAGCAAGAGACCCAGTACTTC. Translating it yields CASSIGQQETQYF.

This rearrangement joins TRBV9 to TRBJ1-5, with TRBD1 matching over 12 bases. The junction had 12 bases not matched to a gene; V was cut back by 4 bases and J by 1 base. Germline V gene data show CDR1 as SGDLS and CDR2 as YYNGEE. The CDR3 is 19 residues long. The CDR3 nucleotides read TGTGCCAGCAGCCAGAATCCGGGACAGGGGGCAGGAAGCAATCAGCCCCAGCATTTT. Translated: CASSQNPGQGAGSNQPQHF.

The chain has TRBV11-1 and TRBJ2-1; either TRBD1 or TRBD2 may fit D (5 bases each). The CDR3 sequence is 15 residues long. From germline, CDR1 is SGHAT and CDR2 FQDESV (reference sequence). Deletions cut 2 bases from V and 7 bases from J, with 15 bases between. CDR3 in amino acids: CASSLQQIEGNEQFF. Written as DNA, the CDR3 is TGTGCCAGCAGCTTACAACAAATAGAGGGGAATGAGCAGTTCTTC.

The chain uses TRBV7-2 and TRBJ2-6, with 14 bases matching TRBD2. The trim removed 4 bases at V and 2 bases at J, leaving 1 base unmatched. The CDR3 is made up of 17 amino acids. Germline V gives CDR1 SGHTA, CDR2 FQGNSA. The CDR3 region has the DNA TGTGCCAGCAGCTCGACTAGCGGGAGGGCTGGGGCCAACGTCCTGACTTTC. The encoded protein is CASSSTSGRAGANVLTF.